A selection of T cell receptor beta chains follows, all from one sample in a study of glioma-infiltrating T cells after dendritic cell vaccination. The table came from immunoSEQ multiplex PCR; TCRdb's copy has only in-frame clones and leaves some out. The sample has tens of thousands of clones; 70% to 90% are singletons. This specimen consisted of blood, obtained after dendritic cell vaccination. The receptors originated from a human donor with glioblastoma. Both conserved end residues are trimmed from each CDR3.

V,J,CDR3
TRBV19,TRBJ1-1,ASSPQGLGEAF
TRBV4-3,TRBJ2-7,ASSHSRGQGYEQY
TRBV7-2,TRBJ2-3,ASSQGLAGGEGDTQY
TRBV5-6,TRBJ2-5,ASSLASGGALGAGTQY
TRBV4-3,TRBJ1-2,ASSQGPAGQESYGYT
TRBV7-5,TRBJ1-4,ASSLLQGEKIGEKLF
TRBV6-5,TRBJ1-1,ASSEAGRREAF
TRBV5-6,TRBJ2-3,ASIQIRDRGEVTQY
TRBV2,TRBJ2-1,ASSEAFYSGQNYNEQF
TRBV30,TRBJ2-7,AWDRGTYEQY
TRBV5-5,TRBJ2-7,ASSLARGAYEQY
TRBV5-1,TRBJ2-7,ASSRDRSYEQY
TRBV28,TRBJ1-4,ASSLSGVNEKLF
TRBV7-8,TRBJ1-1,ASSLERGAAF
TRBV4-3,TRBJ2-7,ASSPGGAGTYEQY
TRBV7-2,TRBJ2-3,ASSLGRGTDTQY
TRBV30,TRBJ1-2,AWLRDSQYYGYT
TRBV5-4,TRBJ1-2,ASSLDEASFYGYT
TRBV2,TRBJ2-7,ASSEDRGYEQY
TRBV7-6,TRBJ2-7,ASSPRYSYEQY
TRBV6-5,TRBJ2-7,ASSYLPTGSYEQY
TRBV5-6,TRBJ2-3,ASTVAGESTDTQY
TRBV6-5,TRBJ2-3,ASSYRGLPTDTQY
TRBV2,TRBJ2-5,ATNRDRIFETQY
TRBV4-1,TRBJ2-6,ASSQGLLGTGSGANVLT
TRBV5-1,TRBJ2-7,ASSLPREGGEQY
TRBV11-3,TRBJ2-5,ASSLLRARDQETQY
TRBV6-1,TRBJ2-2,ASRWQMNAGELF
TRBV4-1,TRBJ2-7,ASSTDRAYEQY
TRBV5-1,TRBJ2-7,ASSPGTGRQYEQY
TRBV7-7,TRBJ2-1,ASSSGLAGDEQF
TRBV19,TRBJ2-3,ASSEQGIEVSTDTQY
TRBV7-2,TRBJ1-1,ASSQRSEPRGKTEAF
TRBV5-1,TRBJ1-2,ASSRRPTIREADYGYT
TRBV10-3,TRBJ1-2,AISESIAVNYGYT
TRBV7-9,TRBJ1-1,ASSLTHLNTEAF
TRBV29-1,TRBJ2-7,SVEDSGQGYEQY
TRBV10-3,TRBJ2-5,AIRASGGQETQY
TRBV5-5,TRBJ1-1,ASSFLVRDTEAF
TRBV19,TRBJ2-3,ASGSDRGIADTQY
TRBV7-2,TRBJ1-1,ASSKKTGKNTEAF
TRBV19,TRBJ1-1,ASTPRDIPQMNTEAF
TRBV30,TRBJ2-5,AWSIGGRYQETQY
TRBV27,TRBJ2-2,ASSASTGGGGELF
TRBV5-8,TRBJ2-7,ASSLPGTGSSYEQY
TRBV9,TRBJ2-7,ASSVTTGTSFTYEQY
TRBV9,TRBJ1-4,ASSRPGEREKLF
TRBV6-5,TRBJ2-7,ASSVRGEQY